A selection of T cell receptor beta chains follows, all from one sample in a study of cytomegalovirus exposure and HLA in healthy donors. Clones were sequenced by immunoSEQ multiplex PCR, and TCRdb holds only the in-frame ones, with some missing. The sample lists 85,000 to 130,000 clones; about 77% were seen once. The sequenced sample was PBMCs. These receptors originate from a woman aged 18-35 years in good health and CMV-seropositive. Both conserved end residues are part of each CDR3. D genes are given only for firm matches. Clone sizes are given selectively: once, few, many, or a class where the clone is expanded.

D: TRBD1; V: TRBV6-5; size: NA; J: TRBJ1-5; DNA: TGTGCCAGCAGTTACCGTCAGGGGGCCCTTCAGCCCCAGCATTTT; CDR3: CASSYRQGALQPQHF
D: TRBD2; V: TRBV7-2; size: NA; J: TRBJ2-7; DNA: TGTGCCAGCAGCTTTACCCCCACATGGCTAGCGGGACCCGGGAGAGAGCAGTACTTC; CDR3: CASSFTPTWLAGPGREQYF
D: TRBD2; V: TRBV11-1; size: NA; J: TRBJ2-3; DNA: TGTGCCAGCGGGAGGGCAGAAGTTAACCTTAGCACAGATACGCAGTATTTT; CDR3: CASGRAEVNLSTDTQYF
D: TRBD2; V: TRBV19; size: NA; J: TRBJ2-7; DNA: TGTGCCAGTAGTACTACAGTTTGGACTAGCGGGCCCTACGAGCAGTACTTC; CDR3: CASSTTVWTSGPYEQYF
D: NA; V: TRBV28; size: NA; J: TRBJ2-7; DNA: TGTGCCAGCAGTTTAGCTCCCCATCTGGCTAGTCAAGTGCAGTACTTC; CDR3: CASSLAPHLASQVQYF
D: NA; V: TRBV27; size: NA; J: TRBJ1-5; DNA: TGTGCCAGCAGTTTAACTTGGGTTAGAGGAAGCAATCAGCCCCAGCATTTT; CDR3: CASSLTWVRGSNQPQHF
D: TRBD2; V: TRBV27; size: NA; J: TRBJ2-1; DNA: TGTGCCAGCAGTTTTTCGGGCGGGAGGGTATACAATGAGCAGTTCTTC; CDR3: CASSFSGGRVYNEQFF
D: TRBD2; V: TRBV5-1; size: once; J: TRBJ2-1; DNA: TGCGCCAGCAGCTTAACCGGGACTAGAGACGATGAGCAGTTCTTC; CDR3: CASSLTGTRDDEQFF
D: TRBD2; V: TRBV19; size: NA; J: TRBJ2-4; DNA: TGTGCCAGTGGGTTGGCCGGGAGGGGCAAAAACATTCAGTACTTC; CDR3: CASGLAGRGKNIQYF
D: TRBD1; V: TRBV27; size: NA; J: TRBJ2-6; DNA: TGTGCCAGCAGTCCCCAGGGGGTGCTTGCTGGGGCCAACGTCCTGACTTTC; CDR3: CASSPQGVLAGANVLTF
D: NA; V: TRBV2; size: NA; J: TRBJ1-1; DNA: TGTGCCAGCAGTGAAGCAGGGGGGGGTGAAGCTTTCTTT; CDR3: CASSEAGGGEAFF
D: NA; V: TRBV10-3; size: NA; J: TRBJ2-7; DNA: TGTGCCATCAGTGACCGAGAATACGAGCAGTACTTC; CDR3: CAISDREYEQYF
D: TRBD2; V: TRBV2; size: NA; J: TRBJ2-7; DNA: TGTGCCAACCAGTTAGCGGGAGGGTCCCAGTACTTC; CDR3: CANQLAGGSQYF
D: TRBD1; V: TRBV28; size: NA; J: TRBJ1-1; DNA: TGTGCCAGCAGTCCTCGGTCGACCCACAGGGGTCCTCGGGGGAACACTGAAGCTTTCTTT; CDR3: CASSPRSTHRGPRGNTEAFF
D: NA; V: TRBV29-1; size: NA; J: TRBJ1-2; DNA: TGCAGCGGGTCGTTAGAGGCAGAAGAAGGCTACACCTTC; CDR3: CSGSLEAEEGYTF
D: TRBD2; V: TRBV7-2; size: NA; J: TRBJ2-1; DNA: TGTGCCAGCAGCTGGACTAGCGGGATATACAATGAGCAGTTCTTC; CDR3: CASSWTSGIYNEQFF
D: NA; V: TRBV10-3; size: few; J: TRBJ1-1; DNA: TGTGCCATCAGTGAGTTTCAAGAGGGTGAAGCTTTCTTT; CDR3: CAISEFQEGEAFF
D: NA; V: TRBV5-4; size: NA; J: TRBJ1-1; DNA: TGTGCCAGCAGCACCCAAACAGGGACAAACACTGAAGCTTTCTTT; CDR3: CASSTQTGTNTEAFF